This paragraph covers one T cell receptor (beta chain) sequence. Antigen unknown. The data were taken from a study of OX40 agonist ivuxolimab in advanced cancers. Clones were sequenced by immunoSEQ multiplex PCR, and TCRdb holds only the in-frame ones, with some missing. The table has tens of thousands of clones, roughly 84% seen once. Findings of the study overall: At 0.1 to 3.0 mg/kg, CD4+ and CD8+ blood T cells expanded clonally by week 6. Expanded clones were, on average, more numerous in CD8+ T cells than in CD4+.

Exclusion applied to patients with autoimmune disease history or systemic immunosuppression. The sequences come from CD4+ or CD8+ T cells sorted from blood, collected in a trial of the OX40 agonist ivuxolimab. The sequence derives from an adult with an advanced solid tumor such as melanoma, head and neck, liver or kidney cancer.

The chain's CDR3 is CASSLGTVNTGELFF. CDR3 sequence (DNA): TGTGCCAGCAGCCTCGGGACAGTTAACACCGGGGAGCTGTTTTTT. The chain has TRBV9 and TRBJ2-2, with 7 nucleotides matching TRBD1. The CDR3 extends over 15 amino acids. Germline trimming cut 4 bases from V and 2 bases from J; bases unmatched to any gene: 5. Germline CDR1 is SGDLS and CDR2 is YYNGEE.